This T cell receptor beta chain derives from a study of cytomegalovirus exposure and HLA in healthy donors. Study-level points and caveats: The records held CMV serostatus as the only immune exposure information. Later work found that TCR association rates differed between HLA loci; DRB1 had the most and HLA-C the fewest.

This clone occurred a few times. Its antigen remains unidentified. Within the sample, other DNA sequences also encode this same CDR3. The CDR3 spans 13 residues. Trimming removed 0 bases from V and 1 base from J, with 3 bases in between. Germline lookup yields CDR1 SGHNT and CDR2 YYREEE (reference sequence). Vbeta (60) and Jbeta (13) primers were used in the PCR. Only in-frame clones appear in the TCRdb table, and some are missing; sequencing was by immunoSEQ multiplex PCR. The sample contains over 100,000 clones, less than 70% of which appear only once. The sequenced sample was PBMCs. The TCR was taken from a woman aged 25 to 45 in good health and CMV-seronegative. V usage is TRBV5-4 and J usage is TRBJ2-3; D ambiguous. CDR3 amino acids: CASSLAGTDTQYF. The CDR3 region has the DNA TGTGCCAGCAGCTTGGCCGGCACAGATACGCAGTATTTT.